The 3 T cell receptor beta chains below were found in one sample sequenced in a study of beta chain features in type 1 diabetes. All of the isolated RNA was reverse transcribed, so expressed TCRB transcripts were sequenced. Profiling relied on immunoSEQ multiplex PCR, and the TCRdb table lists in-frame clones only, not all of them. The sample has hundreds of thousands of clones, 15% to 18% seen once; the top ten hold approximately 0.099%. Sequencing input: naive CD4+ T cells from blood. All receptors derive from a man in his late teens or twenties in good health.

The chain couples TRBV15 to TRBJ1-2; 8 positions match TRBD1. The J segment lost 4 bases and the V segment lost 3 bases, leaving 10 bases of the junction unmatched. The V gene's germline CDR1 is LNHNV and CDR2 YYDKDF (reference sequence). There are 16 residues in the CDR3. CDR3 protein: CATSRDRALRGYGYTF. Here the CDR3 DNA reads TGTGCCACCAGCAGGGACAGGGCCCTGAGGGGCTATGGCTACACCTTC. The whole variable domain, remainder taken from reference TRBV15 and TRBJ1-2, is DAMVIQNPRYQVTQFGKPVTLSCSQTLNHNVMYWYQQKSSQAPKLLFHYYDKDFNNEADTPDNFQSRRPNTSFCFLDIRSPGLGDTAMYLCATSRDRALRGYGYTFGSGTRLTVV.

V usage is TRBV7-8 and J usage is TRBJ2-3, with 8 bases identical to TRBD2. Germline trimming cut 5 bases from V and 10 bases from J; bases unmatched to any gene: 14. CDR1 and CDR2 from the germline V gene are SGHVS and FQNEAQ. This CDR3 spans 15 amino acids. CDR3 region: CASSRGTAYGGAQYF. The CDR3 DNA is TGTGCCAGCAGCCGAGGGACTGCATACGGGGGGGCGCAGTATTTT.

This clone was seen more than once but under ten times. The chain employs TRBV4-3 and TRBJ2-5; TRBD2 might be the D (6 bases). There are 15 residues in the CDR3. CDR1 is LGHNA and CDR2 is YSLEER in the germline V gene. Trimming removed 7 bases from V and 11 bases from J, with 26 bases in between. CDR3 protein: CASTPGLRGQGIQYF. CDR3 sequence (DNA): TGCGCCAGCACCCCAGGGTTGCGGGGCCAAGGGATACAGTACTTC.